This record concerns one T cell receptor (beta chain) sequence. Germline loops: CDR1 SGHTA, CDR2 FQGNSA. The V gene lost 1 base and the J gene lost 9 bases, with 22 bases spanning the gap. The CDR3 is 18 residues long. The record originates from a study of early T cells in non-severe SARS-CoV-2 infection. The protocol attached unique molecular identifiers to individual cDNA molecules. In TCRdb, the 5' RACE reads were re-called with MiXCR into one record per CDR3 protein. The data contain more than 55,000 distinct CDR3 sequences, 4.6% of them seen just once; the ten biggest clones take up 3% to 4%. The chain employs TRBV7-2 and TRBJ1-6, with D tentatively TRBD1 (5 bases). The receptor's source is an adult who was a healthcare worker with PCR-confirmed SARS-CoV-2 infection or an uninfected control (not recorded which). The donor label of this sample is uncertain. The sample consisted of whole blood, taken at baseline. CDR3 bases: TGTGCCAGCAGCTTAGGGGGTCACAGGCTGATTTCAACTTCACCCCTCCACTTT. Translation: CASSLGGHRLISTSPLHF.